This T cell receptor (beta chain) was recovered during a study of shared clonotypes between healthy human individuals. Some clones are missing from TCRdb's copy, which holds only in-frame ones; the method was immunoSEQ multiplex PCR. The repertoire has 2,500,000 or so clones, 85% to 95% of them found once; the top ten carry 0.14%. The germline V and J ends were trimmed by 3 bases and 8 bases, with 13 bases remaining between them. CDR3 size: 13 residues. Germline lookup yields CDR1 SNHLY and CDR2 FYNNEI. Sequenced input: naive CD4+ T cells sorted from blood. Subset meaning: CD45RA+ positively selected. The clonotype comes from a man aged 18 to 35 in good health. The genes are TRBV2 and TRBJ1-2; D gene uncertain. CDR3 loop: CASSEGRSGGYTF. The CDR3 region has the DNA TGTGCCAGCAGTGAGGGCAGGAGCGGAGGCTACACCTTC.